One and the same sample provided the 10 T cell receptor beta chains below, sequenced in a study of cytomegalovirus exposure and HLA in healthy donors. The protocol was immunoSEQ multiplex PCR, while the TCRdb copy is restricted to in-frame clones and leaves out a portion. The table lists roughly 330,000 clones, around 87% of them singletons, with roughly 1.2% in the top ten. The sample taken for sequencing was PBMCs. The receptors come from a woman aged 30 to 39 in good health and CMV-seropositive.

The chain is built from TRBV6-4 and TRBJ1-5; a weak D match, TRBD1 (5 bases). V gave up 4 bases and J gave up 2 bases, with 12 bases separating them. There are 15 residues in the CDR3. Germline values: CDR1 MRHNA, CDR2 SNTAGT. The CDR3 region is CASSVSGGGNQPQHF. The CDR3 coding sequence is TGTGCCAGCAGTGTGTCGGGGGGGGGCAATCAGCCCCAGCATTTT.

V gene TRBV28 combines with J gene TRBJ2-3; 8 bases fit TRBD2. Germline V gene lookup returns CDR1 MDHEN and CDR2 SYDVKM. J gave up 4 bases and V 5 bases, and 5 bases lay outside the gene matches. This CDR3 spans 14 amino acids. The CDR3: CASSTGGRADTQYF. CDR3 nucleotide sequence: TGTGCCAGCAGTACGGGGGGGCGGGCAGATACGCAGTATTTT.

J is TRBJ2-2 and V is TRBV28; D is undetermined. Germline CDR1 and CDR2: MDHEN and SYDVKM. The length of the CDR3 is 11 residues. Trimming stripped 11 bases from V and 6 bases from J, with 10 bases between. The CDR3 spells CAAHRAGELFF. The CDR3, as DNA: TGTGCCGCACACCGGGCCGGGGAGCTGTTTTTT.

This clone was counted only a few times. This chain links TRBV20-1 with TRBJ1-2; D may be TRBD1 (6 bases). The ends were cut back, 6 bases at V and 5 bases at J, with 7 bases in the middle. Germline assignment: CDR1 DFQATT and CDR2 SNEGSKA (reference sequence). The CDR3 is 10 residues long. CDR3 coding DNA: TGCAGTGCCCAGGGGTATGGCTACACCTTC. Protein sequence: CSAQGYGYTF.

In nucleotides, the CDR3 is TGTGCCAGCAGCTTAAATGGACCGGTCCACGAGCAGTACTTC. Amino acid sequence: CASSLNGPVHEQYF. This chain links TRBV13 with TRBJ2-7; the D is unclear. The V end lost 2 bases, the J end lost 5 bases, and 13 bases lay between the germline ends. Germline CDR1 and CDR2: PRHDT and FYEKMQ (reference sequence). This CDR3 is 14 amino acids long.

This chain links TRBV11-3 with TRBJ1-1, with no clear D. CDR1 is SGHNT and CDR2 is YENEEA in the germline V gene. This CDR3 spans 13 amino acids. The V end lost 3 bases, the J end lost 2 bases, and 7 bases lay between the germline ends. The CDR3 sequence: CASSLQDNTEAFF. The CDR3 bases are TGTGCCAGCAGCTTGCAAGATAACACTGAAGCTTTCTTT.

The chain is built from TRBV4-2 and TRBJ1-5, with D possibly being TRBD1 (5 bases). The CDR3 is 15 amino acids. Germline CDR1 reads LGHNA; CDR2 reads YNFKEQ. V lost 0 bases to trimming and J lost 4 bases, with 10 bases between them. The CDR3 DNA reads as TGTGCCAGCAGCCAAGAAAGGGGTGGTAATCAGCCCCAGCATTTT. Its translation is CASSQERGGNQPQHF.

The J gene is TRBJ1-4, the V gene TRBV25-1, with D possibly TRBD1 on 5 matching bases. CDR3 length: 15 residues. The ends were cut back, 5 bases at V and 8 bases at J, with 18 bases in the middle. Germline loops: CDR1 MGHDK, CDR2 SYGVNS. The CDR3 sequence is CASSLPWGEGEKLFF. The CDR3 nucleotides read TGTGCCAGCAGTCTCCCGTGGGGCGAAGGGGAAAAACTGTTTTTT.

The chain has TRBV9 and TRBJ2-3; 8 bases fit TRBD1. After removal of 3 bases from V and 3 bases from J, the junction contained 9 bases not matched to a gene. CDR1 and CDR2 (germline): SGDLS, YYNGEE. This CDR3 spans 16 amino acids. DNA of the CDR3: TGTGCCAGCAGCGAAGGGGACAGGCTAGGAACAGATACGCAGTATTTT. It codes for CASSEGDRLGTDTQYF. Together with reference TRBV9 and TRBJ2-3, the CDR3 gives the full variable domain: DSGVTQTPKHLITATGQRVTLRCSPRSGDLSVYWYQQSLDQGLQFLIQYYNGEERAKGNILERFSAQQFPDLHSELNLSSLELGDSALYFCASSEGDRLGTDTQYFGPGTRLTVL.

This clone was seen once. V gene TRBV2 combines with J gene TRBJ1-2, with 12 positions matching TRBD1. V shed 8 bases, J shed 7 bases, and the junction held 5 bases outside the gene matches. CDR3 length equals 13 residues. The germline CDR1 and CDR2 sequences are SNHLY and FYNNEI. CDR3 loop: CASGGQGAGGYTF. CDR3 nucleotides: TGTGCCAGCGGGGGACAGGGGGCTGGTGGCTACACCTTC.